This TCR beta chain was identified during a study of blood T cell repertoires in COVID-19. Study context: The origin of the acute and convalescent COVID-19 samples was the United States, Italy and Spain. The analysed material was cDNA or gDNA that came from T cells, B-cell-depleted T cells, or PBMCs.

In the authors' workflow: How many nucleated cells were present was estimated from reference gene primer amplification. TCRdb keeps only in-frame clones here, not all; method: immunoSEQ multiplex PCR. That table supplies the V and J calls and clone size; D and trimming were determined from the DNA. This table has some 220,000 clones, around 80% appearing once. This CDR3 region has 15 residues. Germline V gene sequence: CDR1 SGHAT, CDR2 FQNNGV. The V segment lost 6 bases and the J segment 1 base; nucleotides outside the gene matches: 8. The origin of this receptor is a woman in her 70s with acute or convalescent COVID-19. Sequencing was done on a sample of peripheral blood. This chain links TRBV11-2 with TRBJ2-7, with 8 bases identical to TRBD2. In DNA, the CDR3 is TGTGCCAGCAGAACCAGCGGGGGCTCTTCCTACGAGCAGTACTTC. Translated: CASRTSGGSSYEQYF.